This T cell receptor (beta chain) was recovered during a study of molecular identifiers for immune sequencing clone quantification. As regards this clonotype: At one end, the junction sequence differs from germline, possibly due to a read error.

This CDR3 comprises 15 residues. Germline CDR1 and CDR2: PRHDT and FYEKMQ (reference sequence). TCRdb itself ran the PCR reads through MiXCR, one entry per CDR3 protein. This sample has 400,000 to 600,000 distinct CDR3 sequences; 25% occur once, and the top ten carry 0.7% to 0.9%. Sequencing was performed on naive CD8+ T cells from blood, with Jurkat cell RNA spiked in. The subset was: FACS-sorted CD8+CD4-CCR7+CD45RA+ naive T cells. The V call is TRBV13, the J call TRBJ2-3, with D perhaps TRBD2 (7 bases). This clonotype was obtained from a human donor in good health. Some libraries in this study had Jurkat cell RNA spiked in. CDR3 amino acids: CASSPVMGAGDTQCF. The CDR3 bases are TGTGCCAGCAGCCCAGTGATGGGGGCGGGAGATACGCAGTGTTTT.